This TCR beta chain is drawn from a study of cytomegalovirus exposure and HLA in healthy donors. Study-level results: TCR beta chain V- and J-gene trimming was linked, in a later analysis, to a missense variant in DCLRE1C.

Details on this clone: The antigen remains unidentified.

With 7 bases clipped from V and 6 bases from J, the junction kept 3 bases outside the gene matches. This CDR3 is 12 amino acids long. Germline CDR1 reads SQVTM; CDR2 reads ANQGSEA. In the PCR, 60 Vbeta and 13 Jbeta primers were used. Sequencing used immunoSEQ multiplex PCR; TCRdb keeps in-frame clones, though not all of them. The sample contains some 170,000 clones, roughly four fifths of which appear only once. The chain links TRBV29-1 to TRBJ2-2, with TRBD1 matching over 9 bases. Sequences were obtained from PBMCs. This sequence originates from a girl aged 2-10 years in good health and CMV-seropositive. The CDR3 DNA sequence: TGCAGCGGGGGACAGGGTGCCGGGGAGCTGTTTTTT. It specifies CSGGQGAGELFF.